Listed below are T cell receptor beta chains from one sample, sequenced in a study of blood T cell repertoires in COVID-19. Profiling relied on immunoSEQ multiplex PCR, and the TCRdb table lists in-frame clones only, not all of them. The sample holds tens of thousands of clones, 75% to 90% seen once. The sequenced material came from peripheral blood. The receptor source for this set is an older man with acute or convalescent COVID-19. The CDR3 runs from the conserved cysteine through the conserved F or W. Not all rows give a size; the values are once, few, many and, for expanded clones, a class.

v_call,clone_size,j_call,cdr3_aa
TRBV12-3/TRBV12-4,once,TRBJ2-5,CASSLNSGETQYF
TRBV4-1,.,TRBJ2-7,CASSLNGRDTIYEQYF
TRBV3-1/TRBV3-2,.,TRBJ1-4,CASSQRGTGLNEKLFF
TRBV7-9,once,TRBJ1-2,CASTSTGGNYGYTF
TRBV5-4,.,TRBJ1-4,CASSSMGSGIEKLFF
TRBV28,.,TRBJ1-4,CASRRTGTGNEKLFF
TRBV19,.,TRBJ1-1,CASSPGVPREAFF
TRBV19,.,TRBJ2-6,CASSRAGTVASGANVLTF
TRBV25-1,.,TRBJ1-1,CASSELAGSTEAFF
TRBV6-6,.,TRBJ1-5,CASSPRNQPQHF
TRBV27,.,TRBJ2-3,CASRLGAGTDTQYF
TRBV30,.,TRBJ2-7,CAWSLTSGTRGRYEQYF
TRBV7-8,.,TRBJ2-5,CASSLGRLADQETQYF
TRBV5-4,.,TRBJ2-2,CASSLGPGRGENTGELFF
TRBV9,.,TRBJ2-7,CASSVAAGGWEQYF
TRBV4-3,.,TRBJ2-7,CASSQDLAGSSYEQYF
TRBV7-9,.,TRBJ1-2,CASIQTGGYGYTF
TRBV18,.,TRBJ2-7,CASSAGTGNEQYF
TRBV5-4,.,TRBJ2-7,CASSPGTSGVSYEQYF
TRBV14,.,TRBJ2-7,CASSLTGESYEQYF
TRBV10-3,.,TRBJ2-2,CAISDPGDRGFGELFF
TRBV7-2,.,TRBJ1-5,CASSTIGGYGNQPQHF
TRBV25-1,once,TRBJ1-1,CASSPQGGTEAFF
TRBV6-5,.,TRBJ1-4,CASSPRVREKLFF
TRBV7-9,.,TRBJ1-3,CASSLVGTTRGSGNTIYF
TRBV3-1/TRBV3-2,.,TRBJ2-1,CASSRVSGEQFF
TRBV5-5,.,TRBJ2-1,CASSFLAGVYNEQFF
TRBV7-9,few,TRBJ2-7,CASSLGRQSYEQYF
TRBV5-4,.,TRBJ2-7,CASSLAGGGGLYEQYF
TRBV7-2,.,TRBJ1-5,CASSLAPFGLPEGKHF
TRBV7-2,.,TRBJ1-2,CASSLGRGVNYGYTF
TRBV5-5,.,TRBJ1-4,CASSDNTGNAEKLFF
TRBV6-5,.,TRBJ2-5,CASTEGVVKETQYF
TRBV7-3,.,TRBJ1-2,CASSSTGTGGLGYTF
TRBV4-2,.,TRBJ1-2,CASSNPREGGYGYTF
TRBV19,.,TRBJ1-4,CASKRGPNEKLFF
TRBV2,.,TRBJ2-3,CASRLAAGTDTQYF
TRBV30,.,TRBJ1-5,CAWSVRGGGQPQHF
TRBV6-2/TRBV6-3,.,TRBJ2-1,CASSYPLAGGPKGREQFF
TRBV5-5,.,TRBJ1-2,CASSLGGLGGGYTF
TRBV19,.,TRBJ1-5,CASSIDPGQISNQPQHF
TRBV12-3/TRBV12-4,.,TRBJ1-5,CASNNRVGQPQHF
TRBV5-1,.,TRBJ2-1,CASSFAGSNEQFF
TRBV9,.,TRBJ1-6,CASSDSYNSPLHF
TRBV18,.,TRBJ2-3,CASSPKGDTQYF
TRBV29-1,.,TRBJ2-7,CSVSETGVEQYF
TRBV5-5,.,TRBJ2-5,CASSGGQVAGTTQYF
TRBV19,.,TRBJ2-7,CASSKGGTGGSYEQYF
TRBV5-8,.,TRBJ1-1,CASSLGGQLNTEAFF
TRBV9,.,TRBJ1-4,CASSEAATRGEKLFF
TRBV5-4,.,TRBJ2-3,CASSQWTSGNTDTQYF
TRBV5-1,.,TRBJ2-1,CASSLAPSGIINEQFF
TRBV7-2,.,TRBJ1-2,CASSPNRGGYTF
TRBV27,few,TRBJ2-2,CASSQRLAGVAGELFF